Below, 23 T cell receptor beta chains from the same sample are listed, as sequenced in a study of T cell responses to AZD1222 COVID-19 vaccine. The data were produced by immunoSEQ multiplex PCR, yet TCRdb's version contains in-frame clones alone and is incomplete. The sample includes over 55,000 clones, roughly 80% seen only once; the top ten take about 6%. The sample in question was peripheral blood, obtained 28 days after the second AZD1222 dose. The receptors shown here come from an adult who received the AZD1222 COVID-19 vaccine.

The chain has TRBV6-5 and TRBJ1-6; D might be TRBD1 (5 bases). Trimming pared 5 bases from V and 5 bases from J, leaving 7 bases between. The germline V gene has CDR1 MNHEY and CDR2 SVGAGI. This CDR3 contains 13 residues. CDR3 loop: CASSRQNNSPLHF. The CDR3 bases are TGTGCCAGCAGTCGACAGAATAATTCACCCCTCCACTTT.

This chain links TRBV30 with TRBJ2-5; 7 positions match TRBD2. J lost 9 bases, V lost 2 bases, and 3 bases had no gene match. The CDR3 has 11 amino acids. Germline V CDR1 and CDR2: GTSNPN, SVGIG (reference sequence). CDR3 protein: CAWSWGGAQYF. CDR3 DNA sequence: TGTGCCTGGAGTTGGGGGGGGGCCCAGTACTTC.

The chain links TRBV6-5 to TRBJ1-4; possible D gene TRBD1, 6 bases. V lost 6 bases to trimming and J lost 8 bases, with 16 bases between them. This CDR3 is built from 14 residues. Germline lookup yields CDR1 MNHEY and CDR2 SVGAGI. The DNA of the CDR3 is TGTGCCAGCAGGCGGACAGTGGGTAGCGAAAAACTGTTTTTT. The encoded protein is CASRRTVGSEKLFF.

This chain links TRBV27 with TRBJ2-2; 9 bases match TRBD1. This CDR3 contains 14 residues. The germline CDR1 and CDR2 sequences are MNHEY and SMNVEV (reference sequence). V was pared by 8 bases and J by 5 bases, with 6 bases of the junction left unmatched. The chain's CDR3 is CASSGTGLTGELFF. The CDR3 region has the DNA TGTGCCAGCTCGGGGACAGGGCTGACCGGGGAGCTGTTTTTT.

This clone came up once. Written as DNA, the CDR3 is TGTGCCAGCAGCTTAGAACAGGGGAATCAGCCCCAGCATTTT. It is translated as CASSLEQGNQPQHF. The chain couples TRBV7-9 to TRBJ1-5; 7 nucleotides align to TRBD1. Per the germline V gene, CDR1 is SEHNR and CDR2 is FQNEAQ (reference sequence). Losses at the gene ends were 1 base for V and 4 bases for J; bases not matched to a gene: 1. The CDR3 has 14 residues.

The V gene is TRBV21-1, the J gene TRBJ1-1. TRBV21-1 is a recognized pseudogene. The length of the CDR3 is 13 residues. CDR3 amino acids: CASSKHWRVGAFF. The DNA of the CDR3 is TGTGCCAGCAGCAAACATTGGCGAGTCGGGGCTTTCTTT.

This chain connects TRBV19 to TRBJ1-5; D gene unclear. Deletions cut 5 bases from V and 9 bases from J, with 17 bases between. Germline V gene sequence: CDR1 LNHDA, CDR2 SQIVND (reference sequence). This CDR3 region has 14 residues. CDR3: CASSRGGERRPQHF. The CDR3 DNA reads TGTGCCAGTAGTCGAGGCGGGGAGAGACGGCCCCAGCATTTT.

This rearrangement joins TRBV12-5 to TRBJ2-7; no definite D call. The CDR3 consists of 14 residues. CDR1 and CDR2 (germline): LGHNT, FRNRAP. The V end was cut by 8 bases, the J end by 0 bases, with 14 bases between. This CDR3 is CASWGTSGSYEQYF. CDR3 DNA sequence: TGTGCTAGTTGGGGTACGTCAGGCTCCTACGAGCAGTACTTC.

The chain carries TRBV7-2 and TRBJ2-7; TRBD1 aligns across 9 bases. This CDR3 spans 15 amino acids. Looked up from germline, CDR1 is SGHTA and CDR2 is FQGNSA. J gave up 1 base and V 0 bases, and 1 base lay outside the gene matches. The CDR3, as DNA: TGTGCCAGCAGCTTAGCGGGGACAGGGTCCTACGAGCAGTACTTC. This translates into CASSLAGTGSYEQYF.

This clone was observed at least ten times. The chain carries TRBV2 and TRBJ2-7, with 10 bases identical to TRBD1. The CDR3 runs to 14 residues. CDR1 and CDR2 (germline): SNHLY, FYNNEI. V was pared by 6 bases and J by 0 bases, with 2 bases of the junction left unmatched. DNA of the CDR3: TGTGCCAGCAGCCGGACAGGGGGCTCCTACGAGCAGTACTTC. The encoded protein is CASSRTGGSYEQYF.

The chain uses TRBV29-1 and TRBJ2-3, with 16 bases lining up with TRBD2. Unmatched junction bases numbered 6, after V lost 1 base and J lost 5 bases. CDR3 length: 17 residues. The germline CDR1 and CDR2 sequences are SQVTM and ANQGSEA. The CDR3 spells CSVEAGTSGGAVDTQYF. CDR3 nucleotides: TGCAGCGTTGAAGCCGGGACTAGCGGGGGGGCTGTAGATACGCAGTATTTT.

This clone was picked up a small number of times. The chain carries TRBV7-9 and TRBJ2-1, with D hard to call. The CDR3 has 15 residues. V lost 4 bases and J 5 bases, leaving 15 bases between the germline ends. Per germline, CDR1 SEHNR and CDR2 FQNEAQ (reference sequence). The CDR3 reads CASSWPRDSNNEQFF. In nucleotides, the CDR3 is TGTGCCAGCAGCTGGCCTAGAGATTCCAACAATGAGCAGTTCTTC.

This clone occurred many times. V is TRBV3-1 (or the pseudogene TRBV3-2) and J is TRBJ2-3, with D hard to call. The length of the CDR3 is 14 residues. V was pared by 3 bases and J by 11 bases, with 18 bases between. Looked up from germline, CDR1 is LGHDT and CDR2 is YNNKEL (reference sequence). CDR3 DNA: TGTGCCAGCAGCCAGACGAACACAGCCTCGGGGCAGTATTTT. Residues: CASSQTNTASGQYF.

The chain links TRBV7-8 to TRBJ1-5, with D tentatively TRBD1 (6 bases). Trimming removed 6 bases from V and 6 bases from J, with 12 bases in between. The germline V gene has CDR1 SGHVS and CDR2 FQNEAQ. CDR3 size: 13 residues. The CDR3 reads CASSPQGSQPQHF. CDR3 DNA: TGTGCCAGCAGTCCACAGGGAAGTCAGCCCCAGCATTTT. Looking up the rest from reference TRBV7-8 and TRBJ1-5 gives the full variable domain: GAGVSQSPRYKVAKRGQDVALRCDPISGHVSLFWYQQALGQGPEFLTYFQNEAQLDKSGLPSDRFFAERPEGSVSTLKIQRTQQEDSAVYLCASSPQGSQPQHFGDGTRLSIL.

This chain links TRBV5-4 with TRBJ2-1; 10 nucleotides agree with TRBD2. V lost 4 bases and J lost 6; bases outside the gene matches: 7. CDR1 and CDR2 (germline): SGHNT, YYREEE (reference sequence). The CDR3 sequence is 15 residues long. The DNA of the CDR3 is TGTGCCAGCAGCGACCAAGCGGGGGGGCCCAATGAGCAGTTCTTC. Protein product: CASSDQAGGPNEQFF.

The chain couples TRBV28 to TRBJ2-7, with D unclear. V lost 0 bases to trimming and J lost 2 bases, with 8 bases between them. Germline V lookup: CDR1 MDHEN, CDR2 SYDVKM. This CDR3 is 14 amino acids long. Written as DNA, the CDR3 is TGTGCCAGCAGTTTATGGGCAGGCGCCTACGAGCAGTACTTC. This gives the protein CASSLWAGAYEQYF.

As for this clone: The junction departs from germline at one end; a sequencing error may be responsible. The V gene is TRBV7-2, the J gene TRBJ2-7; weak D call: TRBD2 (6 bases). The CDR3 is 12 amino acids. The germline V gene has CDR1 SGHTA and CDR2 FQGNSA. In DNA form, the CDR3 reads TGTGCCAGCAGCTTAGTGCGGGGCCCTCCCGACTTC. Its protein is CASSLVRGPPDF.

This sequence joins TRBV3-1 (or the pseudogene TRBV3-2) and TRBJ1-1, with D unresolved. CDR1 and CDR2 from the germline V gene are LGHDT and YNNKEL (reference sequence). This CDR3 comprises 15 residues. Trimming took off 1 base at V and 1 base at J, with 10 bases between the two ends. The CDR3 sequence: CASSQVGVGNTEAFF. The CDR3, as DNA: TGTGCCAGCAGCCAAGTCGGAGTGGGGAACACTGAAGCTTTCTTT.

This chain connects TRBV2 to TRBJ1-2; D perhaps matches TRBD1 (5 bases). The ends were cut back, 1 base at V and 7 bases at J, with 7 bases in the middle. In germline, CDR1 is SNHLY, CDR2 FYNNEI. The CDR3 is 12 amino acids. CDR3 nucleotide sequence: TGTGCCAGCAGTGAAGGCGGGGGTGGCTACACCTTC. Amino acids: CASSEGGGGYTF.

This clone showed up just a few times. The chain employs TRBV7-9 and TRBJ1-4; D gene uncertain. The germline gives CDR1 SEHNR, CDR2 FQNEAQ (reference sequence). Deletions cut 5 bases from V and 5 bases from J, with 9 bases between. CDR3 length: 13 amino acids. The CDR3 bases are TGTGCCAGCAGCGGTGTTCAGAATGAAAAACTGTTTTTT. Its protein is CASSGVQNEKLFF.

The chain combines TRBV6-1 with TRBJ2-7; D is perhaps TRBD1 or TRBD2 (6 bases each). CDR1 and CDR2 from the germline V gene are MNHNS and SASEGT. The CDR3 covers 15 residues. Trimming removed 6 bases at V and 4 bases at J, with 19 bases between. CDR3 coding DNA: TGTGCCAGCAGGCCCCGTGGGGGGCCCGGATACGAGCAGTACTTC. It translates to CASRPRGGPGYEQYF.

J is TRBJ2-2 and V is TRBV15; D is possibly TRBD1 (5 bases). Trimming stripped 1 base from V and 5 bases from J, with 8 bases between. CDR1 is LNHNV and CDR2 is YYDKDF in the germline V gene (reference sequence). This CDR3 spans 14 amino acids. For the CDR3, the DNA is TGTGCCACCAGCAGAGCCCGGACAACCGGGGAGCTGTTTTTT. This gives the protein CATSRARTTGELFF.

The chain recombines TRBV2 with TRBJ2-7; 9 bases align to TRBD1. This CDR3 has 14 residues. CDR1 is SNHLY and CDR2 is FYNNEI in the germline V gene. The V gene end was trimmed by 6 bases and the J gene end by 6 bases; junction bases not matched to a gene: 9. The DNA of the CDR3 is TGTGCCAGCAGCGACCACAGGGGGCGGGTCGAGCAGTACTTC. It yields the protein CASSDHRGRVEQYF.